This T cell receptor beta chain was sequenced in a study of read filtering for tumor transcriptome and immune sequencing. This CDR3 has 15 amino acids. J lost 5 bases, V lost 7 bases, and 11 bases had no gene match. This library used 300 to 500 ng RNA and molecular barcoded adaptors spanning alpha/delta and beta/gamma chains. MiXCR, run by TCRdb on the reads, gives a single entry per CDR3 protein. Of about 39,000 distinct CDR3 sequences listed, 13% to 15% are singletons. This clonotype was picked up many times. Antigen unknown. Study findings and constraints: Even smaller IR-seq throughput identified most shared clonotypes.

V and J are TRBV12-3 or TRBV12-4 and TRBJ2-5; 9 nucleotides match TRBD1. Sequencing used a population of CD138-negative cells sorted from bone marrow. The sequence derives from a donor aged 40 or older with multiple myeloma. CDR3 DNA: TGTGCCAGCACTCTCGAAACAGGGGGCATGGAGACCCAGTACTTC. Amino acid sequence: CASTLETGGMETQYF.